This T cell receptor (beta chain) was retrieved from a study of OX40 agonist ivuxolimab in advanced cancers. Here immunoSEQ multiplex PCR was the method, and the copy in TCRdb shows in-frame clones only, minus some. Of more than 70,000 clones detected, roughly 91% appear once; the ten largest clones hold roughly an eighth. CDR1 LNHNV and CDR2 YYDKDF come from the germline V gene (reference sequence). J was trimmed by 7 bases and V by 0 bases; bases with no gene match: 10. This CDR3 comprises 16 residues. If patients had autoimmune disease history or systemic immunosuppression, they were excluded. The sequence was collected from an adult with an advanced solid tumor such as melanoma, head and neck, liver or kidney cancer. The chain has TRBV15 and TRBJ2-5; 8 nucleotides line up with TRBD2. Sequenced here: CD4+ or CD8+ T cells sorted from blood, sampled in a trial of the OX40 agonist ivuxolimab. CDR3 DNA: TGTGCCACCAGCAGAGAGCGTAGCGGGGCCGGCGCGACCCAGTACTTC. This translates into CATSRERSGAGATQYF. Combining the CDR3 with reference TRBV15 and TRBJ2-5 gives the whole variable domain DAMVIQNPRYQVTQFGKPVTLSCSQTLNHNVMYWYQQKSSQAPKLLFHYYDKDFNNEADTPDNFQSRRPNTSFCFLDIRSPGLGDTAMYLCATSRERSGAGATQYFGPGTRLLVL.